This TCR beta chain was sequenced during a study of response to subunit inactivated influenza vaccine. TCRdb called the RT-PCR reads again in MiXCR, with one record for every CDR3 protein. The sample holds some 500,000 distinct CDR3 sequences, about 17% seen once. The V segment lost 1 base and the J segment 1 base; nucleotides outside the gene matches: 0. The CDR3 spans 15 residues. CDR1 is MNHNS and CDR2 is SASEGT in the germline V gene. The sample in question was CD4+ T cells sorted from PBMCs, obtained 23 months after vaccination. This chain uses TRBV6-1 with TRBJ1-4, with 7 bases matching TRBD1. The source is a man aged 45-69 years who received an inactivated influenza vaccine. The CDR3 DNA is TGTGCCAGCAGTGAAGGGGACAGAACTAATGAAAAACTGTTTTTT. It translates to CASSEGDRTNEKLFF.